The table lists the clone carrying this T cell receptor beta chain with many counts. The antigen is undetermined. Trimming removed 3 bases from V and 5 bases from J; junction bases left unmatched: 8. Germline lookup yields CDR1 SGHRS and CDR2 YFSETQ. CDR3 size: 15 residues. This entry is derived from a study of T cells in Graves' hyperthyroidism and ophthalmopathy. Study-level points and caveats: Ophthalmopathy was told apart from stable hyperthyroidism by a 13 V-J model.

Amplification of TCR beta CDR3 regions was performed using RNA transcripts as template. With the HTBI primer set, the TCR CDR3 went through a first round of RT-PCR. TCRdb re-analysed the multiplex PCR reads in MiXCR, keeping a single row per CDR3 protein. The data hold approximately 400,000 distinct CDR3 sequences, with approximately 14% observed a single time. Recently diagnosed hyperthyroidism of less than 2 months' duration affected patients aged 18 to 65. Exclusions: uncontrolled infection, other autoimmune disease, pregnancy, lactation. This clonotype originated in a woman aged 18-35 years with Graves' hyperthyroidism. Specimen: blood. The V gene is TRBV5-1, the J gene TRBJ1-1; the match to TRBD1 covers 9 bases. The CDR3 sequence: CASSYPDRGGTEAFF. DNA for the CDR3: TGCGCCAGCAGCTACCCGGACAGGGGAGGGACTGAAGCTTTCTTT.